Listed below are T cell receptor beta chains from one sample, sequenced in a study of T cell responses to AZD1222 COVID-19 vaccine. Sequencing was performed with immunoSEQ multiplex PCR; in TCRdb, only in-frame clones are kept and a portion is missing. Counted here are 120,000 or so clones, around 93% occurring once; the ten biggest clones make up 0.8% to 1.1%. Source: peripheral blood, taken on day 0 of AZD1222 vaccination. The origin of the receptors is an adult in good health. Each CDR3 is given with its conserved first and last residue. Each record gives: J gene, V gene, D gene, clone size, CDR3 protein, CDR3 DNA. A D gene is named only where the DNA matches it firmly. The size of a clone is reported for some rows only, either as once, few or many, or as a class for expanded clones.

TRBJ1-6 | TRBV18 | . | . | CASSPGGDSPLHF | TGTGCCAGCTCACCCGGGGGCGATTCACCCCTCCACTTT
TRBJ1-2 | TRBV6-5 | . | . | CASTWSNYGYTF | TGTGCCAGCACCTGGTCTAACTATGGCTACACCTTC
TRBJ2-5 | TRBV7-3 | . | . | CASSVNAGQETQYF | TGTGCCAGCAGCGTTAATGCGGGCCAAGAGACCCAGTACTTC
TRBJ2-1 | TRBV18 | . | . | CASSPPGNEQFF | TGTGCCAGCTCACCCCCAGGGAATGAGCAGTTCTTC
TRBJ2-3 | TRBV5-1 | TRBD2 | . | CASSLGLGGPMTDTQYF | TGCGCCAGCAGCTTGGGGCTGGGAGGGCCCATGACAGATACGCAGTATTTT
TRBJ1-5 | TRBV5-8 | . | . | CASSLRQPQHF | TGTGCCAGCAGCTTGCGTCAGCCCCAGCATTTT
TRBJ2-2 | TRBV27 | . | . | CASSRQNTGELFF | TGTGCCAGCAGTCGCCAGAACACCGGGGAGCTGTTTTTT
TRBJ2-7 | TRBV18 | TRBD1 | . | CASSRSRDRVYEQYF | TGTGCCAGCTCACGATCCCGGGACAGGGTGTACGAGCAGTACTTC
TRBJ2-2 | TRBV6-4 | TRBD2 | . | CASTPLAGGTGELFF | TGTGCCAGCACCCCACTAGCGGGAGGCACCGGGGAGCTGTTTTTT
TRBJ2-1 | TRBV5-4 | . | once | CASSSRWSLNNEQFF | TGTGCCAGCAGCTCTCGATGGTCCTTAAACAATGAGCAGTTCTTC